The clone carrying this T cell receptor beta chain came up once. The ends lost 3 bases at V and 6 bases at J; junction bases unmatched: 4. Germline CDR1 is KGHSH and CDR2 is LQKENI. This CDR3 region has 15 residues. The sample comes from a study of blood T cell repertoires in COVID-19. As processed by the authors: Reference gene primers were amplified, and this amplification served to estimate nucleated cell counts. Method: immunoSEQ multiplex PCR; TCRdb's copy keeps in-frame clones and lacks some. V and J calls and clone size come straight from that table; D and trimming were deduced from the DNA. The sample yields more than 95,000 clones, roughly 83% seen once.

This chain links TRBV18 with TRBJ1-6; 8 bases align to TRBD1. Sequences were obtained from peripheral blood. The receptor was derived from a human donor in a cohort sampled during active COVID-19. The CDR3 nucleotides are TGTGCCAGCTCACCCGGGACAGGATCTAATTCACCCCTCCACTTT. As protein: CASSPGTGSNSPLHF. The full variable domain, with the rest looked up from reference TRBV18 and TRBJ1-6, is NAGVMQNPRHLVRRRGQEARLRCSPMKGHSHVYWYRQLPEEGLKFMVYLQKENIIDESGMPKERFSAEFPKEGPSILRIQQVVRGDSAAYFCASSPGTGSNSPLHFGNGTRLTVT.